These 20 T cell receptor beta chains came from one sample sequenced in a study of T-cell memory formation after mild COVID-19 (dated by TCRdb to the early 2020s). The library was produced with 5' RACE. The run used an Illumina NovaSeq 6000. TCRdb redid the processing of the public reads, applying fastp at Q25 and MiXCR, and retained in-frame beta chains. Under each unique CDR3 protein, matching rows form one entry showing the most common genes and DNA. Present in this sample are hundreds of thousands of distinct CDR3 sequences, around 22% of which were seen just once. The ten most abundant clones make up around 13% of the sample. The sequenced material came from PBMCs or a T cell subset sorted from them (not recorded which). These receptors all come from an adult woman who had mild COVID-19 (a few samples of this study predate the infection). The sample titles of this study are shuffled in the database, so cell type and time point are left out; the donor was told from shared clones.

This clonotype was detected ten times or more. CDR3 protein: CASSLELAGIETQYF. The DNA of the CDR3 is TGTGCCAGCAGCTTAGAACTAGCGGGAATCGAGACCCAGTACTTC. This chain uses TRBV7-9 with TRBJ2-5, with TRBD2 matching over 10 bases. V lost 1 base to trimming and J lost 5 bases; unmatched junction nucleotides: 4. The V gene's germline CDR1 is SEHNR and CDR2 FQNEAQ (reference sequence). This CDR3 contains 15 residues.

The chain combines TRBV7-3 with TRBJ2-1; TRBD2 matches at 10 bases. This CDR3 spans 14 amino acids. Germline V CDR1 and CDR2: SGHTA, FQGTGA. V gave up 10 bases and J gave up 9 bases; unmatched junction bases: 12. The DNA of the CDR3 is TGTGCCACCCAGTCCAGCGGGGGGGCCAGTGAGCAGTTCTTC. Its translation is CATQSSGGASEQFF.

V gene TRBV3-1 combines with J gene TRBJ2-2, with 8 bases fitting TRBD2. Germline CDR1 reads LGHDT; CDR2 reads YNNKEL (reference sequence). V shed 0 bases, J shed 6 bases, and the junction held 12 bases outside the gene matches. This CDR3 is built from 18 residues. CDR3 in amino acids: CASSQDVNSGTSAGELFF. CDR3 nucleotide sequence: TGTGCCAGCAGCCAAGATGTAAATAGCGGGACTTCTGCCGGGGAGCTGTTTTTT.

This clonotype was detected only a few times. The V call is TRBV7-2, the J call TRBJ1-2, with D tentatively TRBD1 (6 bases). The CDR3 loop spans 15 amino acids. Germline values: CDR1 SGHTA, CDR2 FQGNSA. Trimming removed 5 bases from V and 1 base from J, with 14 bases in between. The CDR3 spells CASSTGTILNYGYTF. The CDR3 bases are TGTGCCAGCAGCACAGGGACAATCCTTAACTATGGCTACACCTTC.

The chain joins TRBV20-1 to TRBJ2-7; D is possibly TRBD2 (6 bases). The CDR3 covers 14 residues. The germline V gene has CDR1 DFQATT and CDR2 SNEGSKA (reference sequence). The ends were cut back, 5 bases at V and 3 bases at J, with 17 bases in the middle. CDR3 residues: CSAWDSAAIYEQYF. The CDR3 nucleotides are TGCAGTGCTTGGGACTCGGCGGCTATCTACGAGCAGTACTTC.

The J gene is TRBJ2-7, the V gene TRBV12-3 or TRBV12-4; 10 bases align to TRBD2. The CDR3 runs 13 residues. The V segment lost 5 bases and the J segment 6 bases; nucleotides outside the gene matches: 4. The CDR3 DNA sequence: TGTGCCAGCAGTCGATGGACTAGCGGCGAGCAGTACTTC. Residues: CASSRWTSGEQYF.

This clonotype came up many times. In nucleotides, the CDR3 is TGTGCCAGCACCCGAGACAGGCCTGGAGATACGCAGTATTTT. This gives the protein CASTRDRPGDTQYF. J is TRBJ2-3 and V is TRBV12-3 or TRBV12-4; possible D gene TRBD1, 6 bases. V was trimmed by 7 bases and J by 5 bases, leaving 16 bases between them. The CDR3 is 14 amino acids.

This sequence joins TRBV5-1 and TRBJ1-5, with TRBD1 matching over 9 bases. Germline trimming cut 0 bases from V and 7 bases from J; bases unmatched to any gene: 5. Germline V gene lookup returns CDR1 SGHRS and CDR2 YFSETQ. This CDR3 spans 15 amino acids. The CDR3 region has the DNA TGCGCCAGCAGCTTGGAGGGACAGGGCGTACAGCCCCAGCATTTT. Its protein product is CASSLEGQGVQPQHF.

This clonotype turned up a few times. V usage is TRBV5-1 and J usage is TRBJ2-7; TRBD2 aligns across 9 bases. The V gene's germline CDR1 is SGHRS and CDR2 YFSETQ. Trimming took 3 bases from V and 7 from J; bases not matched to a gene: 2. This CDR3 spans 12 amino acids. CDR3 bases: TGCGCCAGCAGCTCTAGCGGGATAGAGCAGTACTTC. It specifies CASSSSGIEQYF.

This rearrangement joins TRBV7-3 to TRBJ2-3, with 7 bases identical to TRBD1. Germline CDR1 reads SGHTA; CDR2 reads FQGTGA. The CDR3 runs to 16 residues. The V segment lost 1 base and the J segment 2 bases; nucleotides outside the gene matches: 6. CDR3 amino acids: CASSLNSGQTTDTQYF. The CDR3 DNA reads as TGTGCCAGCAGCTTAAATTCGGGACAGACCACAGATACGCAGTATTTT.

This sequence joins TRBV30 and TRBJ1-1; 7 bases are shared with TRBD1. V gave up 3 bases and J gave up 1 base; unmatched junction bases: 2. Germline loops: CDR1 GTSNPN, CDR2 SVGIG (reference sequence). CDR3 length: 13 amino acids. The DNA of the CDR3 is TGTGCCTGGAGGGGGACAGAGAACACTGAAGCTTTCTTT. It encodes CAWRGTENTEAFF.

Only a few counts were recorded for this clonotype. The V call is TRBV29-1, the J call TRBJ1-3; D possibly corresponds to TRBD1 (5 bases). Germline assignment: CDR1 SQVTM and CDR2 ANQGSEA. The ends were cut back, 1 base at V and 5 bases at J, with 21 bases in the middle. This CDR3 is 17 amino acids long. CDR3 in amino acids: CSVEVEEGTTRRNTIYF. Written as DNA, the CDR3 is TGCAGCGTTGAAGTAGAGGAAGGGACGACGAGGCGAAACACCATATATTTT.

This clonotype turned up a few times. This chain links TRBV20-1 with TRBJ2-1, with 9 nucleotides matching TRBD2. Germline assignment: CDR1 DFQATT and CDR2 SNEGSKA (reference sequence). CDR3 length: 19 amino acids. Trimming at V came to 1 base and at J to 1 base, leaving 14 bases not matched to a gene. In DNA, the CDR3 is TGCAGTGCTAGAGTGGGCCCCCTAGCGGGGACTGTGTCCTACAATGAGCAGTTCTTC. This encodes CSARVGPLAGTVSYNEQFF.

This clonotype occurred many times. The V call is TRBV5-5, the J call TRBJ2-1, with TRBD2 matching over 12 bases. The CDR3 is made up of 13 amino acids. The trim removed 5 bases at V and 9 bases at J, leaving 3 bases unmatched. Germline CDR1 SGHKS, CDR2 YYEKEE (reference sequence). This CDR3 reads CASSRTSGTEQFF. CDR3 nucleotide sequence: TGTGCCAGCAGTCGGACTAGCGGGACTGAGCAGTTCTTC.

In DNA, the CDR3 is TGCGCCAGCAGCCCTCCCGACAGGGTTTCACCCCTCCACTTT. Its translation is CASSPPDRVSPLHF. This chain links TRBV5-1 with TRBJ1-6, with 7 positions matching TRBD1. V dropped 4 bases and J dropped 9; count of bases not matched to a gene: 7. Germline loops: CDR1 SGHRS, CDR2 YFSETQ. The CDR3 sequence is 14 residues long.

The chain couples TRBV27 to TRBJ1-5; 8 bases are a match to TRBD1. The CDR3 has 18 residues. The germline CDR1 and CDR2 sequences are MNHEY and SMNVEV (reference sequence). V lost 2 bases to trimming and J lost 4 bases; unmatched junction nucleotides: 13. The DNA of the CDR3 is TGTGCCAGCAGTTTAACTATTCCCAGTGGACAGGGAAATCAGCCCCAGCATTTT. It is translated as CASSLTIPSGQGNQPQHF.

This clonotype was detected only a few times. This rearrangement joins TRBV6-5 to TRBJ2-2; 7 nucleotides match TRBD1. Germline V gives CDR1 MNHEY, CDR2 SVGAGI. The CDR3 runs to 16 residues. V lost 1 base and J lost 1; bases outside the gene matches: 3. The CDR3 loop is CASSYWDSGNTGELFF. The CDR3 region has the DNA TGTGCCAGCAGTTACTGGGACAGCGGGAACACCGGGGAGCTGTTTTTT.

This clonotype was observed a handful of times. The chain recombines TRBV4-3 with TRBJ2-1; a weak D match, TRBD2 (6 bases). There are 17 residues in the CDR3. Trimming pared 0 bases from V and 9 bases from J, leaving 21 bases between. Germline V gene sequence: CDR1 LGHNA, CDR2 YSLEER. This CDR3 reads CASSQDHQLLAGGEQFF. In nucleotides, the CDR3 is TGCGCCAGCAGCCAAGATCATCAGCTACTAGCCGGGGGTGAGCAGTTCTTC.

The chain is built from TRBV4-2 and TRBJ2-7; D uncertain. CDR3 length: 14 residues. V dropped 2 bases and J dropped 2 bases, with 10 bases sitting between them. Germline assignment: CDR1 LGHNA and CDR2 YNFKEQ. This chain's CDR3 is CASSQRDLAYEQYF. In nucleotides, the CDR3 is TGTGCCAGCAGCCAAAGGGATCTTGCCTACGAGCAGTACTTC.

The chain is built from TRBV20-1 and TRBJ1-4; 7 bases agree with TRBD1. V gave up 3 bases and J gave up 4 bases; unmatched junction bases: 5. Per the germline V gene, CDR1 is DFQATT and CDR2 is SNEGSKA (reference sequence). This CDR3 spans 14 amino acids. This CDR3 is CSARPQGNNEKLFF. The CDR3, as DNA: TGCAGTGCTAGGCCACAGGGGAATAATGAAAAACTGTTTTTT.